A single sample gave rise to the 4 T cell receptor beta chains below, sequenced in a study of T cells in Graves' hyperthyroidism and ophthalmopathy. Template material for amplifying TCR beta CDR3 regions consisted of RNA transcripts. First-round RT-PCR of the TCR CDR3 relied on the HTBI primer set. TCRdb re-derived calls from the multiplex PCR reads in MiXCR, one entry per CDR3 protein. The repertoire holds about 270,000 distinct CDR3 sequences, 12% to 15% seen once, with roughly 31% in the top ten. The specimen was blood. These receptors came from a woman between 45 and 60 years old with Graves' hyperthyroidism that later progressed to Graves' ophthalmopathy.

This clonotype was counted many times. CDR3 region: CASRTGGGGANVLTF. CDR3 coding DNA: TGTGCCAGCAGAACAGGGGGCGGTGGGGCCAACGTCCTGACTTTC. The V gene is TRBV7-2, the J gene TRBJ2-6; 9 bases fit TRBD1. Germline trimming cut 6 bases from V and 3 bases from J; bases unmatched to any gene: 3. This CDR3 is built from 15 residues. Germline-derived CDR1 and CDR2 are SGHTA and FQGNSA. Looking up the rest from reference TRBV7-2 and TRBJ2-6 gives the full variable domain: GAGVSQSPSNKVTEKGKDVELRCDPISGHTALYWYRQSLGQGLEFLIYFQGNSAPDKSGLPSDRFSAERTGGSVSTLTIQRTQQEDSAVYLCASRTGGGGANVLTFGAGSRLTVL.

The gene calls are TRBV9 and TRBJ2-4, with TRBD1 as a possible D gene (6 bases). The CDR3 contains 14 residues. Germline-derived CDR1 and CDR2 are SGDLS and YYNGEE. Trimming pared 4 bases from V and 7 bases from J, leaving 15 bases between. The CDR3 DNA is TGTGCCAGCAGCTCCTCAGGGGTAGGGAACATTCAGTACTTC. This gives the protein CASSSSGVGNIQYF.

This clonotype was seen ten or more times. The CDR3: CASSLVEPATDTQYF. CDR3 nucleotide sequence: TGTGCCAGCAGCTTAGTAGAGCCAGCCACAGATACGCAGTATTTT. The chain links TRBV11-2 to TRBJ2-3; D gene ambiguous. Germline CDR1 is SGHAT and CDR2 is FQNNGV. The CDR3 has 15 amino acids. The V end was cut by 1 base, the J end by 2 bases, with 10 bases between.

This clonotype was seen repeatedly, ten times or more. This chain connects TRBV27 to TRBJ2-1; D possibly corresponds to TRBD1 (5 bases). Germline CDR1 is MNHEY and CDR2 is SMNVEV (reference sequence). V gave up 3 bases and J gave up 2 bases, with 8 bases separating them. CDR3 length: 14 amino acids. The CDR3 bases are TGTGCCAGCAGTTTCGACAGACCCTACAATGAGCAGTTCTTC. Amino acids: CASSFDRPYNEQFF.